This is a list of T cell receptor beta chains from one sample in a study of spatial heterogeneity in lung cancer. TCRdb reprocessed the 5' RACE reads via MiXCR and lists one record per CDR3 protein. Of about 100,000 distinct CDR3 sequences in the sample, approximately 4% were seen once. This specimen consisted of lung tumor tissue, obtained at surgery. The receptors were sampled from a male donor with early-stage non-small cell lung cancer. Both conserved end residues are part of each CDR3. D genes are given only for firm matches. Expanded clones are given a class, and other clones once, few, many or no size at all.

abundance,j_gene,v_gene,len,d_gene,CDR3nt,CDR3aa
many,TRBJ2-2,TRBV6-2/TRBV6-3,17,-,TGTGCCAGCAGTTACTCGAGGGGGGCTTGGAACACCGGGGAGCTGTTTTTT,CASSYSRGAWNTGELFF
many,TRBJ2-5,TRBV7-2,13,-,TGTGCCAGCAGCTGGGGGCCGCCGGAGACCCAGTACTTC,CASSWGPPETQYF
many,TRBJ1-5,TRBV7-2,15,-,TGTGCCAGCAGCTTATTGGGGACCCTCAATCAGCCCCAGCATTTT,CASSLLGTLNQPQHF
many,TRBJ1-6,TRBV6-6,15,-,TGTGCCAGCAGTTACTCGAATATTTATAATTCACCCCTCCACTTT,CASSYSNIYNSPLHF
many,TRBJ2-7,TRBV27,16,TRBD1,TGTGCCAGCAGTCCAATTCCCGGGACAGGGAGCTACGAGCAGTACTTC,CASSPIPGTGSYEQYF
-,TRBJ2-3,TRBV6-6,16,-,TGTGCCAGCAGTTACGAGAGGGGGGTGGACACAGATACGCAGTATTTT,CASSYERGVDTDTQYF
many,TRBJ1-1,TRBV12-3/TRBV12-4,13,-,TGTGCCAGCAGCCCTAGCATAAGCACTGAAGCTTTCTTT,CASSPSISTEAFF
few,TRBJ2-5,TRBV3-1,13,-,TGTGCCAGCAGCCAAGATAGGAGTCTCCGTCAGTACTTC,CASSQDRSLRQYF
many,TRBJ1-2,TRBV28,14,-,TGTGCCAGCAGCAGGACGGTGCAGGGGTCCGGCTACACCTTC,CASSRTVQGSGYTF
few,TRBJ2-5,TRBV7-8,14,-,TGTGCCAGCAGCCGCAGTTTTTTTCAAGAGACCCAGTACTTC,CASSRSFFQETQYF
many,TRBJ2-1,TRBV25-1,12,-,TGTGCCAGCAGTGTGACTGTGAATGAGCAGTTCTTC,CASSVTVNEQFF
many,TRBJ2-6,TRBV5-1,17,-,TGCGCCAGCAGCTTGGCCTCTCACAGCCTAGGCGCCAACGTCCTGACTTTC,CASSLASHSLGANVLTF
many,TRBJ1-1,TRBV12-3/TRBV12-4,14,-,TGTGCCAGCAGTTTAGATTGGGGGATTACTGAAGCTTTCTTT,CASSLDWGITEAFF
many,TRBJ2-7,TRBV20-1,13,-,TGCAGTGCTATAGGGGACGCCCCCTACGAGCAGTACTTC,CSAIGDAPYEQYF
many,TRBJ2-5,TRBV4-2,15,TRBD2,TGTGCCAGCAGCCAAGATGGGGGACTATCTGAGACCCAGTACTTC,CASSQDGGLSETQYF
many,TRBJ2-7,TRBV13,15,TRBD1,TGTGCCAGCAGCTCCCACAGGGGACCTTTCTACGAGCAGTACTTC,CASSSHRGPFYEQYF
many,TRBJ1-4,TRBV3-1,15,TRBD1,TGTGCCAGCAGCCAATACGAGGGGGACAGTGAAAAACTGTTTTTT,CASSQYEGDSEKLFF
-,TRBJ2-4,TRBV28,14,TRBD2,TGTGCCAGCAGTTTCCTAGCGGACAAAAACATTCAGTACTTC,CASSFLADKNIQYF
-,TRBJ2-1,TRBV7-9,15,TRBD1,TGTGCCAGCAGCTTATCCGGGACAGGGTACAATGAGCAGTTCTTC,CASSLSGTGYNEQFF
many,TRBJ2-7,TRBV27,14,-,TGTGCCACCAGACAAGGAGGGACAACGTACGAGCAGTACTTC,CATRQGGTTYEQYF
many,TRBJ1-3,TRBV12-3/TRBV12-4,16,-,TGTGCCAGCAGCCGCACACCCATTAGCTCTGGAAACACCATATATTTT,CASSRTPISSGNTIYF
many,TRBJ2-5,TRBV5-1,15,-,TGCGCCAGCAGCTTGGGCGCAGCCGGTGGAGAGACCCAGTACTTC,CASSLGAAGGETQYF
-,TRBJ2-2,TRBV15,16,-,TGTGCCACCAGCAATGCAATGGGGGCCCACACCGGGGAGCTGTTTTTT,CATSNAMGAHTGELFF
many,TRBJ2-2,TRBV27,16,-,TGTGCCAGCAGTTCCCCTCTGCGCGCGTCGGCCGGGGAGCTGTTTTTT,CASSSPLRASAGELFF
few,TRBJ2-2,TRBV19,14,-,TGTGCCAGTAGTGCCGGGACAACGTCCCGGGAGCTGTTTTTT,CASSAGTTSRELFF
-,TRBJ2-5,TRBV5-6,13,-,TGTGCCAGCAGCCCTTGGAGCGGAGAGACCCAGTACTTC,CASSPWSGETQYF
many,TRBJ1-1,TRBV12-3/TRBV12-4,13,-,TGTGCCAGCAGTTTAGCGGGCTCCCTAGGAGCTTTCTTT,CASSLAGSLGAFF
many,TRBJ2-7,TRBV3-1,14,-,TGTGCCAGCAGCCAAATGACGGGATCCTACGAGCAGTACTTC,CASSQMTGSYEQYF
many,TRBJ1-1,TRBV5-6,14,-,TGTGCCAGCAGCCACCCCCCTGACAGGTTCAATGCTTTCTTT,CASSHPPDRFNAFF
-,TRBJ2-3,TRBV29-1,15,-,TGCAGCGTTGAAGATCGCAGCACTAGCACAGATACGCAGTATTTT,CSVEDRSTSTDTQYF
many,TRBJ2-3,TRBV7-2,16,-,TGTGCCAGCAGCTCCCGACTACCGATGCGCACAGATACGCAGTATTTT,CASSSRLPMRTDTQYF
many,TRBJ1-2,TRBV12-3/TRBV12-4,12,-,TGTGCCAGCAGTTTATCGGGGGGTGGCTACACCTTC,CASSLSGGGYTF
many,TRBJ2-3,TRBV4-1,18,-,TGCGCCAGCAGCCAAGATTCTCAAAACAGGGCAGGGCCAGATACGCAGTATTTT,CASSQDSQNRAGPDTQYF
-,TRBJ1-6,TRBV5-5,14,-,TGCGCCAGCAGAGAGCACACCAGGGGTTCACCCCTCCACTTT,CASREHTRGSPLHF
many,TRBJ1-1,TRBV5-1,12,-,TGCGCCAGCAGCTTGAGAAGGGATGAAGCTTTCTTT,CASSLRRDEAFF